The 14 T cell receptor beta chains given below trace back to one sample, sequenced in a study of human T cells and chemical hapten exposure. The time point is: pre-sensitization, week 0. Treatment given: therapeutic diphenylcyclopropenone sensitization with weekly scalp DPC. TCRdb fed the RACE reads into MiXCR, producing one record per CDR3 protein. The top ten hold approximately 3.1% of the sample, which has more than 80,000 distinct CDR3 sequences, roughly 10% seen once. The sample in question was whole blood, obtained in connection with sensitization to the hapten diphenylcyclopropenone (DPC). All receptors derive from a woman aged 55-69 years with alopecia areata. Some clones in this sample may be carry-over from other donors' samples.

At least ten counts were recorded for this clonotype. Mismatch with germline at one junction end may stem from a read error. The gene calls are TRBV2 and TRBJ2-1; D might be TRBD1 (5 bases). Germline CDR1 SNHLY, CDR2 FYNNEI. The CDR3 length is 12 residues. CDR3 coding DNA: TGTGCCAGCAGAGAAGGGGCCGATGAGCAGTTCTTC. Translation: CASREGADEQFF. The complete variable domain, with remaining parts taken from reference TRBV2 and TRBJ2-1, reads EPEVTQTPSHQVTQMGQEVILRCVPISNHLYFYWYRQILGQKVEFLVSFYNNEISEKSEIFDDQFSVERPDGSNFTLKIRSTKLEDSAMYFCASREGADEQFFGPGTRLTVL.

This clonotype showed up just once. With a much larger clone just one base away, this may be a read error. The conserved closing phenylalanine or tryptophan is absent in this CDR3, likely reflecting a read error. The chain uses TRBV7-6 and TRBJ1-1; D is uncertain. The CDR3 totals 13 residues. V lost 5 bases and J 5 bases, leaving 12 bases between the germline ends. Germline lookup yields CDR1 SGHVS and CDR2 FNYEAQ. The CDR3 loop reads CASSTSEGTEAFL. In DNA, the CDR3 is TGTGCCAGCAGCACTTCAGAGGGAACTGAAGCTTTCTTA.

This clonotype was counted only a few times. The V gene is TRBV12-3 or TRBV12-4, the J gene TRBJ2-3; D is possibly TRBD1 (5 bases). V dropped 5 bases and J dropped 3 bases, with 6 bases sitting between them. The CDR3 spans 12 residues. CDR3 sequence (DNA): TGTGCCAGCAGTAGACAGACAGATACGCAGTATTTT. It translates to CASSRQTDTQYF.

This clonotype was seen many times. The CDR3, as DNA: TGCAGTGCTGGCGGCGCTTCTAACTATGGCTACACCTTC. Translating it yields CSAGGASNYGYTF. This sequence joins TRBV20-1 and TRBJ1-2; D gene unclear. The CDR3 spans 13 residues. Germline V CDR1 and CDR2: DFQATT, SNEGSKA (reference sequence). V was clipped by 5 bases and J by 0 bases, with 10 bases between them.

This clonotype was counted between two and nine times. V is TRBV2 and J is TRBJ2-1; 10 nucleotides line up with TRBD2. The CDR3 consists of 14 residues. Trimming took 7 bases from V and 7 from J; bases not matched to a gene: 7. Germline values: CDR1 SNHLY, CDR2 FYNNEI. The CDR3 sequence: CASILSGGANEQFF. CDR3 coding DNA: TGTGCCAGCATACTAAGCGGGGGGGCGAATGAGCAGTTCTTC. The full variable domain, with the rest looked up from reference TRBV2 and TRBJ2-1, is EPEVTQTPSHQVTQMGQEVILRCVPISNHLYFYWYRQILGQKVEFLVSFYNNEISEKSEIFDDQFSVERPDGSNFTLKIRSTKLEDSAMYFCASILSGGANEQFFGPGTRLTVL.

In its sample, this clonotype was seen a few times. This chain connects TRBV18 to TRBJ2-5; D is uncertain. The CDR3 sequence is 13 residues long. V lost 2 bases and J lost 2, with 6 bases in between. CDR1 and CDR2 (germline): KGHSH, LQKENI. CDR3 sequence: CASSPGEQETQYF. The DNA for the CDR3 is TGTGCCAGCTCACCAGGAGAGCAAGAGACCCAGTACTTC.

This clonotype was seen many times. V is TRBV18 and J is TRBJ2-1, with 11 bases aligning to TRBD1. CDR1 is KGHSH and CDR2 is LQKENI in the germline V gene. The CDR3 extends over 17 amino acids. Trimming removed 2 bases from V and 7 bases from J; junction bases left unmatched: 10. CDR3 coding DNA: TGTGCCAGCTCACCAATGAGGACAGGGGGCGGGATGAATGAGCAGTTCTTC. Its protein product is CASSPMRTGGGMNEQFF. Full variable domain (outside the CDR3, taken from reference TRBV18 and TRBJ2-1): NAGVMQNPRHLVRRRGQEARLRCSPMKGHSHVYWYRQLPEEGLKFMVYLQKENIIDESGMPKERFSAEFPKEGPSILRIQQVVRGDSAAYFCASSPMRTGGGMNEQFFGPGTRLTVL.

This clonotype was counted between two and nine times. The chain couples TRBV2 to TRBJ1-6; 7 nucleotides align to TRBD1. CDR1 is SNHLY and CDR2 is FYNNEI in the germline V gene. Trimming removed 7 bases from V and 0 bases from J; junction bases left unmatched: 12. The CDR3 is made up of 18 amino acids. CDR3 region: CASIRQGDSLSYNSPLHF. The CDR3, as DNA: TGTGCCAGCATCCGACAAGGGGACAGCCTCTCCTATAATTCACCCCTCCACTTT.

This clonotype was observed at least ten times. V and J are TRBV29-1 and TRBJ2-3, with D tentatively TRBD1 or TRBD2 (5 bases each). The CDR3 is made up of 14 amino acids. V was clipped by 7 bases and J by 2 bases, with 16 bases between them. CDR1 is SQVTM, CDR2 ANQGSEA, per germline. The chain's CDR3 is CSGSDGAYTDTQYF. The DNA for the CDR3 is TGCAGCGGGTCCGACGGGGCTTACACAGATACGCAGTATTTT.

A few counts support this clonotype. One junction end does not reproduce the germline sequence, and a read error may be involved. The chain recombines TRBV5-1 with TRBJ2-1; D gene ambiguous. Germline V CDR1 and CDR2: SGHRS, YFSETQ. CDR3 length equals 16 residues. CDR3 coding DNA: TGCGCCAGCACCTTGTCTCCGGGTGCCTCCTACAATGAGCAGTTCTTC. Protein product: CASTLSPGASYNEQFF. The full variable domain, its missing parts supplied by reference TRBV5-1 and TRBJ2-1, is KAGVTQTPRYLIKTRGQQVTLSCSPISGHRSVSWYQQTPGQGLQFLFEYFSETQRNKGNFPGRFSGRQFSNSRSEMNVSTLELGDSALYLCASTLSPGASYNEQFFGPGTRLTVL.

J is TRBJ2-1 and V is TRBV6-6, with 7 bases fitting TRBD1. Germline V lookup: CDR1 MNHNY, CDR2 SVGAGI (reference sequence). Trimming at V came to 8 bases and at J to 4 bases, leaving 8 bases not matched to a gene. The CDR3 consists of 14 residues. The CDR3 region has the DNA TGTGCCAGCGGATCCGGGACAGTGTACAATGAGCAGTTCTTC. Translation: CASGSGTVYNEQFF.

This clonotype has ten or more counts. The chain couples TRBV5-1 to TRBJ2-5; D gene uncertain. The CDR3 loop spans 15 amino acids. Per the germline V gene, CDR1 is SGHRS and CDR2 is YFSETQ. Trimming pared 4 bases from V and 5 bases from J, leaving 18 bases between. The CDR3 nucleotides read TGCGCCAGCAGCCCCAACGTAGGGTCGACGGAGACCCAGTACTTC. Translating gives CASSPNVGSTETQYF.

In its sample, this clonotype was seen many times. The rearrangement uses TRBV12-5 and TRBJ2-2; 7 bases agree with TRBD2. Germline CDR1 reads LGHNT; CDR2 reads FRNRAP. The J segment lost 1 base and the V segment lost 4 bases, leaving 12 bases of the junction unmatched. CDR3 length: 18 amino acids. The CDR3 spells CASGSPVGRGRNTGELFF. In DNA form, the CDR3 reads TGTGCTAGTGGTTCCCCCGTCGGGCGGGGGAGGAACACCGGGGAGCTGTTTTTT.

This clonotype was recorded many times. The chain is built from TRBV10-3 and TRBJ1-6, with D uncertain. V was pared by 2 bases and J by 8 bases, with 13 bases between. CDR3 size: 15 residues. CDR1 is ENHRY, CDR2 SYGVKD, per germline. The CDR3, as DNA: TGTGCCATCAGTGAGAGGGAAGCCGTACATTCACCCCTCCACTTT. It is translated as CAISEREAVHSPLHF.